The source of this TCR beta chain is a study of control samples from healthy donors and cancer patients. Using immunoSEQ multiplex PCR, the repertoire was profiled, and TCRdb retains in-frame clones only, with some absent. This table has roughly 200,000 clones, roughly 94% appearing once. This CDR3 comprises 16 residues. Germline loops: CDR1 LNHDA, CDR2 SQIVND (reference sequence). With 7 bases clipped from V and 6 bases from J, the junction kept 12 bases outside the gene matches. The J gene is TRBJ1-5, the V gene TRBV19; TRBD1 matches at 10 bases. The TCR originated in a man aged 50 to 60 in good health. Source material: blood. The CDR3 region is CASKIGGDRGGQPQHF. For the CDR3, the DNA is TGTGCCAGTAAGATAGGTGGGGACAGGGGCGGTCAGCCCCAGCATTTT.